This T cell receptor (beta chain) comes out of a study of cytotoxic CD8 clonotypes in ibrutinib-treated CLL. Some clones are missing from TCRdb's copy, which holds only in-frame ones; the method was immunoSEQ multiplex PCR. The repertoire includes some 200,000 clones, roughly 73% of them detected once, and about 10% sits in the top ten. This CDR3 is built from 15 residues. CDR1 is SGHDT, CDR2 YYEEEE, per germline. Trimming took 1 base from V and 5 from J, leaving 15 bases between them. The chain recombines TRBV5-6 with TRBJ2-5; TRBD2 might be the D (7 bases). This receptor was identified in a human donor with chronic lymphocytic leukemia. Sequences were derived from PBMCs, sampled after 12 months of ibrutinib treatment. The CDR3 DNA follows: TGTGCCAGCAGCTTGTTGGGGGGGCTTTGGGAGACCCAGTACTTC. Its protein is CASSLLGGLWETQYF.